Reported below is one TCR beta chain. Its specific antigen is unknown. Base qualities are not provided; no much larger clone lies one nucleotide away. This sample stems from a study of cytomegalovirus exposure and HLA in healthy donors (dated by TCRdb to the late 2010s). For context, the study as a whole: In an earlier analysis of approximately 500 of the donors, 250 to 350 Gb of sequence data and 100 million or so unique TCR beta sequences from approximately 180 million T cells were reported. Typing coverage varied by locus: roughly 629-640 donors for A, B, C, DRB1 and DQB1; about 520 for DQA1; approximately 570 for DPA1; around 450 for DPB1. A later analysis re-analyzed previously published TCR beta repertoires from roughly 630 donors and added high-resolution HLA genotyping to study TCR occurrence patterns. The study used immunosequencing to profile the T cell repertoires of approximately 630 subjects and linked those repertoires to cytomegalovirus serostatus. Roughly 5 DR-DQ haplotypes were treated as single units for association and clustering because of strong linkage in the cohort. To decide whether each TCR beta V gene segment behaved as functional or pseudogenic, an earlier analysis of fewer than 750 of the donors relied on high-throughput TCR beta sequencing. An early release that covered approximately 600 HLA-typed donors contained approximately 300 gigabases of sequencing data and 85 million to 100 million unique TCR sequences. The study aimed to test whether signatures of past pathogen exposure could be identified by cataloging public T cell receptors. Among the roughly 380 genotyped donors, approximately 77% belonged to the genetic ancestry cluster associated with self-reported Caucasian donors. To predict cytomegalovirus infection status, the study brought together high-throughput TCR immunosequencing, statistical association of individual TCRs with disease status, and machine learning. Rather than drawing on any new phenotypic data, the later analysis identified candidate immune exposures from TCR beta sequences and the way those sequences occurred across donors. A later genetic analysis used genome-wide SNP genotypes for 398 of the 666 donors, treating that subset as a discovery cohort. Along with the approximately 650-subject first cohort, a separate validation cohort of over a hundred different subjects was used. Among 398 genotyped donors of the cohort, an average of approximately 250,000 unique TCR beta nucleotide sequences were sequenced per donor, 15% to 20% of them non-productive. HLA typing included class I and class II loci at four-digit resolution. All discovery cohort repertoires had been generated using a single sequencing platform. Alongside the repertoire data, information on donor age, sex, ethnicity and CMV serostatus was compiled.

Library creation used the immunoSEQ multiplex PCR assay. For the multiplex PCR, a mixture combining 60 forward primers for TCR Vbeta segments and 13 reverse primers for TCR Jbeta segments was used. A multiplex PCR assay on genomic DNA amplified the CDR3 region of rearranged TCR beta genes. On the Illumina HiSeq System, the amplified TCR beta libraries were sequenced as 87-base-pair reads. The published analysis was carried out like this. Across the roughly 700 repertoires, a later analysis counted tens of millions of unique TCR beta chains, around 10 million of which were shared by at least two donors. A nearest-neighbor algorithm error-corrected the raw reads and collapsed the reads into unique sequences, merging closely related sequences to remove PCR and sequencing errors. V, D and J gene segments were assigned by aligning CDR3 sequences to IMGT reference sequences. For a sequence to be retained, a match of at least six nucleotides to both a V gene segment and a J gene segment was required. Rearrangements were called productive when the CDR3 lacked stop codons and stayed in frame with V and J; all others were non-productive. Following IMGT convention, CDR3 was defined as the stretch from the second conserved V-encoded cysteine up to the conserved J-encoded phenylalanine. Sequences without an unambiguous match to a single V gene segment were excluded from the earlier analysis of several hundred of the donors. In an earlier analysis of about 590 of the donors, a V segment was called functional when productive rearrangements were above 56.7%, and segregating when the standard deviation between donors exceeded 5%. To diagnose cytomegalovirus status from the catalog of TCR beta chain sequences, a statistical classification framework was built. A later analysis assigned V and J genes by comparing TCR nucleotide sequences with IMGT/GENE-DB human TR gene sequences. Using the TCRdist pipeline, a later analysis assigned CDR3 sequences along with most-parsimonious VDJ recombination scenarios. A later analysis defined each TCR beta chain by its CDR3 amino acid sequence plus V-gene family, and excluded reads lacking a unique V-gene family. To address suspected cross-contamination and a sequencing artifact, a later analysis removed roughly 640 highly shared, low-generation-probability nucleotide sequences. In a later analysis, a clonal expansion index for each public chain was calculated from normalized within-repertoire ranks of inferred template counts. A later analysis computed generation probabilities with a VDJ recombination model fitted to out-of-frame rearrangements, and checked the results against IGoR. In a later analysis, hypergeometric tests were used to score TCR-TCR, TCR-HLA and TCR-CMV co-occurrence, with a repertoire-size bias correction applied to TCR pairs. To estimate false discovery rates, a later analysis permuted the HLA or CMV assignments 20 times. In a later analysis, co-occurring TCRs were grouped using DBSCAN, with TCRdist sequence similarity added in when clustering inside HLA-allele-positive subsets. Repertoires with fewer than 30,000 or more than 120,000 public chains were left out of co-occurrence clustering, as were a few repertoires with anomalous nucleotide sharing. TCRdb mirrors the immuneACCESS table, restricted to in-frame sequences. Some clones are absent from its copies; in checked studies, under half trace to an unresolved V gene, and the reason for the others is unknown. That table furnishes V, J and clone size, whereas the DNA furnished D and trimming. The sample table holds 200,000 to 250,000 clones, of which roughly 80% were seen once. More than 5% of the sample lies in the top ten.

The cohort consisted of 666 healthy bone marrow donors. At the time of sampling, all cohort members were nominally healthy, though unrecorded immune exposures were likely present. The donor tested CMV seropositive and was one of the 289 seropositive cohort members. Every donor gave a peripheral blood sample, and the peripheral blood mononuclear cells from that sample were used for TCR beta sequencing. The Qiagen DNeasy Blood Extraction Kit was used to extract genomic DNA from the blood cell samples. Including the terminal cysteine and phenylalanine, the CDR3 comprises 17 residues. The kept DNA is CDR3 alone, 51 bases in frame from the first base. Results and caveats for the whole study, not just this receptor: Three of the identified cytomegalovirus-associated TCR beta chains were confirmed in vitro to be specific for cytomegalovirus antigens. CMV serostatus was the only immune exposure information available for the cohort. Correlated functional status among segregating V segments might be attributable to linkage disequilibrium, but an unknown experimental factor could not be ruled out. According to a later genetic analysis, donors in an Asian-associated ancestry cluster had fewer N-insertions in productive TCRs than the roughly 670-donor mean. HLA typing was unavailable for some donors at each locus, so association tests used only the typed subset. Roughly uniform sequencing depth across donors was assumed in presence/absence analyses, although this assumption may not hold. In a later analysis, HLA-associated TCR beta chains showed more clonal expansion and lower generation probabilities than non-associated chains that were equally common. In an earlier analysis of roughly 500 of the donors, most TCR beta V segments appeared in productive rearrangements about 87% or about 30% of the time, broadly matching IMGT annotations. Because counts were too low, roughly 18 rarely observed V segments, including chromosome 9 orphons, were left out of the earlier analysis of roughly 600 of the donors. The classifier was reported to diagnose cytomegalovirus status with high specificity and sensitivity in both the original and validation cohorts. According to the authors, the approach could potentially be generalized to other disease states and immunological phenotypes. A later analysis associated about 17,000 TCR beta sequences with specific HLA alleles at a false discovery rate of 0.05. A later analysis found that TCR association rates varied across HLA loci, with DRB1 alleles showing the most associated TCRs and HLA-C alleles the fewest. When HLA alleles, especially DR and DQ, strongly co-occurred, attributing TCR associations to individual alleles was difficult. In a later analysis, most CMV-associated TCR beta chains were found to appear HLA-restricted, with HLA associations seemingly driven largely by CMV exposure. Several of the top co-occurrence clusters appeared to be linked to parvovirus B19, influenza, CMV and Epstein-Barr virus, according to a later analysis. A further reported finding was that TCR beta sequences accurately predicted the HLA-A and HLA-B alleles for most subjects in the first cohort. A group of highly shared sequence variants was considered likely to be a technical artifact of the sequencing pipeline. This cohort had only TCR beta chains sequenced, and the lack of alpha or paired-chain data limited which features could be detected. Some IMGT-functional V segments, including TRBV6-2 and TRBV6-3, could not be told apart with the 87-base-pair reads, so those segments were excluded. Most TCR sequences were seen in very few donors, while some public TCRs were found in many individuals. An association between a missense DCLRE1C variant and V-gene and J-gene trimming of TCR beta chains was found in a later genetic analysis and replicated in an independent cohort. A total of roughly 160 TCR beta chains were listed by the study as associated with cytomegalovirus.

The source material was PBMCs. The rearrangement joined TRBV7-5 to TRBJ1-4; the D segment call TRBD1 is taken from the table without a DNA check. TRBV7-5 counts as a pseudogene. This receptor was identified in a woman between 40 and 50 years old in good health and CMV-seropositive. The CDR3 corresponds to CVRSPRVRDRASEKLFF. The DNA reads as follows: TGTGTCAGAAGCCCCCGCGTGCGGGACAGGGCTAGCGAAAAACTGTTTTTT.